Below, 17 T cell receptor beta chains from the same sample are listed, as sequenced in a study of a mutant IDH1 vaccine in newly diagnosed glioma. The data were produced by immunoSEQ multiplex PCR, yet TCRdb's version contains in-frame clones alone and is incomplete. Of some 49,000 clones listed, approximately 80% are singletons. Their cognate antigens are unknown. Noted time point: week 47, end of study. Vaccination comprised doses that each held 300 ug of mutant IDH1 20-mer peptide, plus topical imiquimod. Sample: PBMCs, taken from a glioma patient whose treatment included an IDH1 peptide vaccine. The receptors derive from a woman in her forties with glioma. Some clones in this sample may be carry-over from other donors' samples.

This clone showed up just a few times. As DNA, the CDR3 is TGTGCCAGCAGTGCGTCGGAGGGGCTTAGCAATCAGCCCCAGCATTTT. This encodes CASSASEGLSNQPQHF. The chain employs TRBV2 and TRBJ1-5, with TRBD1 as a possible D gene (5 bases). The germline V gene has CDR1 SNHLY and CDR2 FYNNEI. This CDR3 has 16 amino acids. Trimming took off 4 bases at V and 0 bases at J, with 13 bases between the two ends.

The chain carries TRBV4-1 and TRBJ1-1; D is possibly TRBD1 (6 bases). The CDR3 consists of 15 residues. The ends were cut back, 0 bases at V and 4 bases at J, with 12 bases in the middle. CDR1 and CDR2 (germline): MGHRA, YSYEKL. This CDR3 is CASSQDTRGGTEAFF. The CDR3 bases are TGCGCCAGCAGCCAAGATACCAGGGGAGGCACTGAAGCTTTCTTT.

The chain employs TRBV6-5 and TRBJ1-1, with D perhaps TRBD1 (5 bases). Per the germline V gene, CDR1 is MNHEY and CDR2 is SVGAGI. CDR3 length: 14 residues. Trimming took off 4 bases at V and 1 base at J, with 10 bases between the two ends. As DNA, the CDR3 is TGTGCCAGCAGTTCCGGGACGCAGAACACTGAAGCTTTCTTT. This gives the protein CASSSGTQNTEAFF.

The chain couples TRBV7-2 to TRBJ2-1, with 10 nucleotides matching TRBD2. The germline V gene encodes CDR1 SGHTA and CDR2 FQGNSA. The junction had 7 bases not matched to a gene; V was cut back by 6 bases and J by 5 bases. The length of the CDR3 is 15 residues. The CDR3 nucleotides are TGTGCCAGCAGACGAGGGACTAGCGCGAACAATGAGCAGTTCTTC. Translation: CASRRGTSANNEQFF.

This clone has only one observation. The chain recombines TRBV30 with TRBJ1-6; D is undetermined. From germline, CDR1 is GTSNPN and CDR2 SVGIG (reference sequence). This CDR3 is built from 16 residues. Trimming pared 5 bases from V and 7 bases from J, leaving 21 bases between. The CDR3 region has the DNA TGTGCCTGGGGAGACCGGGCCACCCGAAGGAATTCACCCCTCCACTTT. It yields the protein CAWGDRATRRNSPLHF.

This CDR3 reads CASSHPRTGETADTQYF. In nucleotides, the CDR3 is TGCGCCAGCAGCCACCCACGGACAGGGGAAACGGCAGATACGCAGTATTTT. The chain uses TRBV4-1 and TRBJ2-3, with 9 bases aligning to TRBD1. Trimming removed 3 bases from V and 4 bases from J; junction bases left unmatched: 11. From germline, CDR1 is MGHRA and CDR2 YSYEKL. The length of the CDR3 is 17 residues.

CDR3 sequence reads: CASSLRTSGGSDTQYF. The CDR3 nucleotides are TGCGCCAGCAGCTTGCGGACTAGCGGGGGATCAGATACGCAGTATTTT. V and J are TRBV5-1 and TRBJ2-3; 13 bases align to TRBD2. The germline gives CDR1 SGHRS, CDR2 YFSETQ. This CDR3 has 16 residues. V dropped 1 base and J dropped 4; count of bases not matched to a gene: 3.

The CDR3 DNA reads as TGTGCCAGCTCACAAAGGAGCTCCTACGAGCAGTACTTC. Translated, it gives CASSQRSSYEQYF. The chain uses TRBV18 and TRBJ2-7; D not certain. Trimming took off 4 bases at V and 0 bases at J, with 7 bases between the two ends. Germline loops: CDR1 KGHSH, CDR2 LQKENI. The CDR3 length is 13 residues.

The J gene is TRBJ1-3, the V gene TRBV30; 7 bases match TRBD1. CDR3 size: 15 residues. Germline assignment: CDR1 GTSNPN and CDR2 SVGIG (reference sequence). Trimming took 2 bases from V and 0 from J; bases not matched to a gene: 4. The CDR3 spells CAWSRGQSSGNTIYF. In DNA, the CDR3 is TGTGCCTGGAGTCGGGGACAGTCCTCTGGAAACACCATATATTTT.

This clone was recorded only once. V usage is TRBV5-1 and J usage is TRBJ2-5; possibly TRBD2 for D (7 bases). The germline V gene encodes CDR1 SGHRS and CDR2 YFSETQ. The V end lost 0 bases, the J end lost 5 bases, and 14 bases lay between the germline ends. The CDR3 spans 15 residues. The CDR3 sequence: CASSLDGGPGETQYF. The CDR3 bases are TGCGCCAGCAGCTTGGACGGGGGGCCGGGGGAGACCCAGTACTTC.

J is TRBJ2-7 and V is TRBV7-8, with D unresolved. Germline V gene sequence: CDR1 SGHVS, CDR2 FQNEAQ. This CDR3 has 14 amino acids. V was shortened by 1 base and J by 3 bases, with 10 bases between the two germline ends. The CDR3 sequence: CASSLGQDLYEQYF. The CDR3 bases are TGTGCCAGCAGCTTAGGGCAGGACCTCTACGAGCAGTACTTC. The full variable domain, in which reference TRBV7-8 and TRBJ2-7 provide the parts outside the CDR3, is GAGVSQSPRYKVAKRGQDVALRCDPISGHVSLFWYQQALGQGPEFLTYFQNEAQLDKSGLPSDRFFAERPEGSVSTLKIQRTQQEDSAVYLCASSLGQDLYEQYFGPGTRLTVT.

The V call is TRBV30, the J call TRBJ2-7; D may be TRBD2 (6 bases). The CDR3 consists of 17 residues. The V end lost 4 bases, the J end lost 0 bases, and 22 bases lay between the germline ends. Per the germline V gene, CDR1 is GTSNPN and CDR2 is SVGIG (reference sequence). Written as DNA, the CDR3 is TGTGCCTGGAAGCGGCGGGACCGTCCCTCGGGCTCCTACGAGCAGTACTTC. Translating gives CAWKRRDRPSGSYEQYF.

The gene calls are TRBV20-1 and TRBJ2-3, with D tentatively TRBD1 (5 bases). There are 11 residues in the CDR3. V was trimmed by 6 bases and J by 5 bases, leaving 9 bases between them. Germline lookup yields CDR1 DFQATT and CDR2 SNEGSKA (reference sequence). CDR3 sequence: CSAGQGDTQYF. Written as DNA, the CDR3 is TGCAGTGCCGGCCAGGGAGATACGCAGTATTTT.

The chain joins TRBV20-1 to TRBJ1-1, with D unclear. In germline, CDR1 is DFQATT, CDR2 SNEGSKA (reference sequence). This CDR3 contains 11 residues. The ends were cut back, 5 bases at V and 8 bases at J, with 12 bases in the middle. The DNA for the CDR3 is TGCAGTGCTTTCTTAGGTTCCGAAGCTTTCTTT. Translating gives CSAFLGSEAFF.

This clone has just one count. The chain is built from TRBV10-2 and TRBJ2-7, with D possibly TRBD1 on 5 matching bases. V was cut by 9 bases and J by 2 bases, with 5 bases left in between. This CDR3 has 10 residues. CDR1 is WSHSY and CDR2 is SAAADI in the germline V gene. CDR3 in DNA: TGCGCCAGGACAGCCTACGAGCAGTACTTC. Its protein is CARTAYEQYF.

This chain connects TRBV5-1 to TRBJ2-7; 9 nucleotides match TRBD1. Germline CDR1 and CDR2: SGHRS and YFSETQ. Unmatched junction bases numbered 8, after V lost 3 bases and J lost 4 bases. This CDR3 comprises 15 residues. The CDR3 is CASSSPGTGRYEQYF. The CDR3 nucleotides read TGCGCCAGCAGCTCTCCCGGGACAGGGAGGTACGAGCAGTACTTC.

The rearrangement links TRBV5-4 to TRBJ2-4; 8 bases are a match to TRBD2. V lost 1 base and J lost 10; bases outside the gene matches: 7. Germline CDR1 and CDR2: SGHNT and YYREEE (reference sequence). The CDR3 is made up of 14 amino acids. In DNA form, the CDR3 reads TGTGCCAGCAGCTTGTCCGGGGGGGCCGATATTCAGTACTTC. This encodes CASSLSGGADIQYF. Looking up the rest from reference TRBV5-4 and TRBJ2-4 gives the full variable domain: ETGVTQSPTHLIKTRGQQVTLRCSSQSGHNTVSWYQQALGQGPQFIFQYYREEENGRGNFPPRFSGLQFPNYSSELNVNALELDDSALYLCASSLSGGADIQYFGAGTRLSVL.